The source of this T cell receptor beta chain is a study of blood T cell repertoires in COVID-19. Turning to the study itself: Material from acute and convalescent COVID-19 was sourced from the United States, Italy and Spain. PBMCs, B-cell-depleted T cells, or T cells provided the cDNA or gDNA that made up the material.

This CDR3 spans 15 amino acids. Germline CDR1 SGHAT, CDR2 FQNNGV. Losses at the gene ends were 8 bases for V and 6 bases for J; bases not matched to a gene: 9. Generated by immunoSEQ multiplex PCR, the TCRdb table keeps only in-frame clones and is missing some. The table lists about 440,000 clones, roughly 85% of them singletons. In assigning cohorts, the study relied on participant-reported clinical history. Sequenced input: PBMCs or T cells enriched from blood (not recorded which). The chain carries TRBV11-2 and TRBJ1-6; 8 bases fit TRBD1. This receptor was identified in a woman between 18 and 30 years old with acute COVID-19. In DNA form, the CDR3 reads TGTGCCAGCCGTTCTTACAGGGGGATTAATTCACCCCTCCACTTT. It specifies CASRSYRGINSPLHF.